These 18 T cell receptor beta chains originate from one sample sequenced in a study of T cell responses to AZD1222 COVID-19 vaccine. Method: immunoSEQ multiplex PCR; TCRdb's copy keeps in-frame clones and lacks some. Altogether 100,000 to 150,000 clones are present, around 83% being singletons, with the ten largest covering 9.5% to 15%. The sample in question was peripheral blood, obtained on day 0 of AZD1222 vaccination. The receptors come from an adult in good health.

This clone has more than one count but fewer than ten. The chain recombines TRBV7-9 with TRBJ1-1; D not resolved. The CDR3 totals 14 residues. Trimming removed 3 bases at V and 0 bases at J, with 8 bases between. Per the germline V gene, CDR1 is SEHNR and CDR2 is FQNEAQ (reference sequence). The CDR3 region is CASSLGGMNTEAFF. The DNA of the CDR3 is TGTGCCAGCAGCTTGGGTGGAATGAACACTGAAGCTTTCTTT.

This clone was seen only once. This chain joins TRBV28 and TRBJ1-5, with D perhaps matching TRBD1 (5 bases). CDR3 length: 10 residues. V shed 8 bases and J shed 15 bases, with 14 bases lying between them. The germline CDR1 and CDR2 sequences are MDHEN and SYDVKM. For the CDR3, the DNA is TGTGCCAGCTGGGGCGGGGCGCTGCATTTT. Translating it yields CASWGGALHF.

Regarding this clone: The identical CDR3 is also encoded by other nucleotide sequences in the sample. V gene TRBV7-6 combines with J gene TRBJ2-5; D is ambiguous. Trimming left V 2 bases short and J 2 bases short, with 0 bases between. Germline CDR1 reads SGHVS; CDR2 reads FNYEAQ. The CDR3 totals 11 residues. The CDR3 bases are TGTGCCAGCAGCTTACAAGAGACCCAGTACTTC. Translating it yields CASSLQETQYF.

A few counts support this clone. CDR3: CASSQGQRTEQYF. The CDR3 nucleotides are TGTGCCAGCAGCCAGGGACAACGGACGGAGCAGTACTTC. The rearrangement links TRBV12-3 or TRBV12-4 to TRBJ2-7; D might be TRBD1 (6 bases). CDR3 size: 13 residues. V was shortened by 6 bases and J by 7 bases, with 16 bases between the two germline ends.

The chain employs TRBV7-9 and TRBJ1-4, with D unclear. The CDR3 runs 14 residues. Trimming removed 3 bases from V and 5 bases from J, with 10 bases in between. Germline V gene data show CDR1 as SEHNR and CDR2 as FQNEAQ (reference sequence). This chain's CDR3 is CASSLRGENEKLFF. DNA of the CDR3: TGTGCCAGCAGCTTGCGAGGCGAGAATGAAAAACTGTTTTTT. Complete variable domain (other parts from reference TRBV7-9 and TRBJ1-4): DTGVSQNPRHKITKRGQNVTFRCDPISEHNRLYWYRQTLGQGPEFLTYFQNEAQLEKSRLLSDRFSAERPKGSFSTLEIQRTEQGDSAMYLCASSLRGENEKLFFGSGTQLSVL.

The V call is TRBV5-1, the J call TRBJ2-2; D is perhaps TRBD1 (5 bases). The germline V gene has CDR1 SGHRS and CDR2 YFSETQ. This CDR3 has 15 residues. The ends were cut back, 0 bases at V and 4 bases at J, with 10 bases in the middle. CDR3 DNA: TGCGCCAGCAGCTTGGTTTCAGGGTCCACCGGGGAGCTGTTTTTT. Protein product: CASSLVSGSTGELFF.

This sequence joins TRBV11-2 and TRBJ1-1, with D hard to call. Trimming stripped 1 base from V and 8 bases from J, with 14 bases between. Germline V CDR1 and CDR2: SGHAT, FQNNGV. The CDR3 has 14 residues. The CDR3 protein is CASSLALGKQEAFF. DNA of the CDR3: TGTGCCAGCAGCTTAGCGTTGGGAAAGCAGGAAGCTTTCTTT.

For the CDR3, the DNA is TGTGCCAGCGCCGGGACAGATTATGGCTACACCTTC. Translation gives CASAGTDYGYTF. The chain links TRBV6-5 to TRBJ1-2; the match to TRBD1 covers 7 bases. Looked up from germline, CDR1 is MNHEY and CDR2 is SVGAGI. The CDR3 loop spans 12 amino acids. V lost 8 bases and J lost 5; bases outside the gene matches: 5.

The chain uses TRBV30 and TRBJ1-1; D remains ambiguous. Germline V CDR1 and CDR2: GTSNPN, SVGIG (reference sequence). Trimming took 4 bases from V and 1 from J, leaving 10 bases between them. CDR3 length: 13 amino acids. This CDR3 reads CAWNSERNTEAFF. Here the CDR3 DNA reads TGTGCCTGGAATTCGGAGAGGAACACTGAAGCTTTCTTT.

The chain recombines TRBV28 with TRBJ1-2, with 8 bases matching TRBD1. The ends lost 8 bases at V and 3 bases at J; junction bases unmatched: 5. The CDR3 is 13 residues long. CDR1 is MDHEN and CDR2 is SYDVKM in the germline V gene. The CDR3 sequence is CASRTGTYYGYTF. As DNA, the CDR3 is TGTGCCAGCCGGACAGGGACTTACTATGGCTACACCTTC.

The chain uses TRBV5-1 and TRBJ2-3; 8 nucleotides line up with TRBD2. Germline CDR1 SGHRS, CDR2 YFSETQ. CDR3 length equals 15 residues. V lost 2 bases and J lost 4; bases outside the gene matches: 6. The CDR3 here is CASSFSGGPADTQYF. The CDR3 DNA reads as TGCGCCAGCAGCTTTTCGGGGGGGCCCGCAGATACGCAGTATTTT.

The chain recombines TRBV6-1 with TRBJ2-1, with D perhaps matching TRBD1 (6 bases). CDR3 length: 15 residues. Germline CDR1 MNHNS, CDR2 SASEGT. V dropped 4 bases and J dropped 4 bases, with 14 bases sitting between them. CDR3 sequence (DNA): TGTGCCAGCAGTGCAGCTCAGGGGCCATACAATGAGCAGTTCTTC. Protein product: CASSAAQGPYNEQFF.

The chain recombines TRBV5-4 with TRBJ2-3; D possibly corresponds to TRBD1 (6 bases). Germline CDR1 is SGHNT and CDR2 is YYREEE (reference sequence). The CDR3 contains 13 residues. The germline V and J ends were trimmed by 3 bases and 6 bases, with 11 bases remaining between them. CDR3 nucleotides: TGTGCCAGCAGCTGGAACCAGGGGGATACGCAGTATTTT. This translates into CASSWNQGDTQYF.

The rearrangement links TRBV7-2 to TRBJ1-2, with D possibly matching TRBD1 (5 bases). V was shortened by 4 bases and J by 4 bases, with 10 bases between the two germline ends. Germline CDR1 and CDR2: SGHTA and FQGNSA. The CDR3 has 13 amino acids. The chain's CDR3 is CASSSTAIYGYTF. CDR3 nucleotide sequence: TGTGCCAGCAGCTCGACAGCGATCTATGGCTACACCTTC. The full variable domain, rest sourced from reference TRBV7-2 and TRBJ1-2, is GAGVSQSPSNKVTEKGKDVELRCDPISGHTALYWYRQSLGQGLEFLIYFQGNSAPDKSGLPSDRFSAERTGGSVSTLTIQRTQQEDSAVYLCASSSTAIYGYTFGSGTRLTVV.

V and J are TRBV6-4 and TRBJ1-6; D gene unclear. The V and J ends lost 6 bases and 9 bases respectively, with 15 bases between them. CDR1 is MRHNA, CDR2 SNTAGT, per germline. This CDR3 contains 14 residues. The DNA of the CDR3 is TGTGCCAGCAGGGGCGCGGGGATCGGTTCACCCCTCCACTTT. It codes for CASRGAGIGSPLHF.

The J gene is TRBJ2-1, the V gene TRBV5-4; D could derive from TRBD1 or TRBD2 (5 bases each). Germline V gene sequence: CDR1 SGHNT, CDR2 YYREEE (reference sequence). CDR3 length: 16 residues. V lost 4 bases to trimming and J lost 0 bases, with 14 bases between them. The DNA of the CDR3 is TGTGCCAGCAGCCAGGGACCCACGGGCTCCTACAATGAGCAGTTCTTC. This codes for CASSQGPTGSYNEQFF.

The chain combines TRBV19 with TRBJ2-7; 11 bases are a match to TRBD2. J lost 5 bases, V lost 3 bases, and 9 bases had no gene match. The length of the CDR3 is 16 residues. Germline V gives CDR1 LNHDA, CDR2 SQIVND (reference sequence). The CDR3 loop is CASSIALTSGRNEQYF. The CDR3 bases are TGTGCCAGTAGTATTGCCCTCACTAGCGGGAGAAACGAGCAGTACTTC.

This sequence joins TRBV27 and TRBJ2-7; 14 nucleotides match TRBD2. The CDR3 consists of 17 residues. After removal of 5 bases from V and 0 bases from J, the junction contained 6 bases not matched to a gene. Looked up from germline, CDR1 is MNHEY and CDR2 is SMNVEV (reference sequence). Written as DNA, the CDR3 is TGTGCCAGCAGTCCAAGGACTAGCGGGAGGAGCTCCTACGAGCAGTACTTC. Translated, it gives CASSPRTSGRSSYEQYF.